These T cell receptor beta chains were read from a single sample in a study of T-cell memory formation after mild COVID-19. A single record per CDR3 protein comes from TCRdb applying MiXCR to the 5' RACE reads. Of roughly 350,000 distinct CDR3 sequences listed, under 25% are singletons. The sample taken for sequencing was PBMCs or a T cell subset sorted from them (not recorded which). The receptors shown here come from an adult woman who had mild COVID-19 (a few samples of this study predate the infection). Cell type and time point are not known. Both conserved end residues are trimmed from each CDR3.

J	V	CDR3
TRBJ1-4	TRBV6-1	ASGRGTKNEKLF
TRBJ2-1	TRBV7-9	ASSLSGWGNEQF
TRBJ2-7	TRBV6-1	ASSVILPYEQY
TRBJ2-7	TRBV5-8	ASSPLGDEQY
TRBJ1-5	TRBV24-1	ATSDQGVNQPQH
TRBJ2-7	TRBV20-1	SAGDSSYEQY
TRBJ2-1	TRBV6-4	ASSNRDSPYNEQF
TRBJ2-7	TRBV6-6	ASSSPGLAGYEQY
TRBJ1-1	TRBV30	AYRKINTEAF
TRBJ2-3	TRBV18	ASSPLGGAADTQY
TRBJ2-7	TRBV12-3/TRBV12-4	ASSFRLAGQGHEQY
TRBJ1-1	TRBV5-1	ASGSSGGFANTEAF
TRBJ2-3	TRBV2	ASSERGLGTDTQY
TRBJ1-1	TRBV5-6	ASSPAGGRNTEAF
TRBJ1-2	TRBV27	ASSSQGATYGYT
TRBJ2-3	TRBV20-1	SATLGPIDTQY
TRBJ2-2	TRBV11-3	ASSFYSAGELF
TRBJ1-6	TRBV2	ASSAQGARNSPLH
TRBJ2-1	TRBV7-8	ATEFRDRTYNEQF
TRBJ2-2	TRBV6-5	ASSSSGGVTGELF
TRBJ1-3	TRBV3-1	ASSQGGASGNTIY
TRBJ2-3	TRBV4-1	ASSQGPAGGADTQY
TRBJ2-1	TRBV20-1	SARMRAAWNEQF
TRBJ2-2	TRBV7-2	ASSTGLVTGELF
TRBJ1-1	TRBV4-2	ASSQDTGGNAF
TRBJ2-3	TRBV9	ASSLAGGIDTQY